This T cell receptor beta chain was observed in a study of T cell clones after liver transplantation. Overall study context: Without induction therapy, subjects received standard immunosuppression until 12-24 months post-transplant.

On this clone: What it binds is not known.

Some clones are missing from TCRdb's copy, which holds only in-frame ones; the method was immunoSEQ multiplex PCR. The sample lists tens of thousands of clones; roughly two thirds were seen once. The CDR3 contains 13 residues. The germline V gene has CDR1 MNHNS and CDR2 SASEGT. Trimming shortened V by 6 bases and J by 3 bases, and 11 bases separated the two germline ends. Study-level results: A larger donor-reactive than third-party decline suggested partial antigen-specific deletion. Migration into the graft, not deletion, may explain lost graft donor-reactive T cells.

This chain connects TRBV6-1 to TRBJ1-2; perhaps TRBD1 as D (6 bases). The sequencing here drew on CD4+ T cells from blood, taken before liver transplant. The clonotype was recovered from a human donor who received a liver transplant. CDR3 sequence (DNA): TGTGCCAGCAGGGGCAGGGGTGACTATGGCTACACCTTC. Its translation: CASRGRGDYGYTF.